This entry concerns a single TCR beta chain. Its cognate antigen has yet to be identified. Base qualities are not provided; no much larger clone lies one nucleotide away. The data derive from a study of blood T cell repertoires in COVID-19 (dated by TCRdb to about 2020). Background on the whole study: The collaborator samples originated in the United States, Italy and Spain and spanned the acute and convalescent phases of COVID-19. The prospective study material was composed of cDNA or gDNA derived from T cells, B-cell-depleted T cells, or PBMCs. The dataset comprised deeply sampled blood TCRbeta repertoires from subjects exposed to, actively infected with, or recovered from COVID-19. A freely available public database, intended as a resource for researchers studying the immune response to SARS-CoV-2, is where the repertoires were released. Samples came from the ongoing ImmuneRACE study (first 160 participants) plus 1,254 subjects from 6 global collaborators. A de-identified subject ID, COVID-19 status, age in years and sex were almost always included in the sample metadata. Where available, HLA class I and class II types were taken from metadata supplied by the sample provider and were not determined by assay-based typing. What the research found in general, with its limitations: The amount of clinical and demographic metadata varied by source and participant and was provided uncurated.

According to the germline V gene (reference sequence), CDR1 reads SGHNT and CDR2 reads YYREEE. The CDR3, from cysteine to phenylalanine, totals 16 residues. The DNA shown is the 48-base CDR3, in frame from base 1. V and J are trimmed by 0 bases and 6 bases, and the gene matches miss 7 bases of the junction. TCRbeta CDR3 regions were amplified from genomic DNA using the immunoSEQ Assay, a bias-controlled multiplex PCR. The published analysis was carried out like this. Within the assay, amplification of reference gene primers was used to estimate how many nucleated cells each sample contained. To quantify the absolute abundance of each unique TCRbeta CDR3 rearrangement, sequence reads were collapsed and filtered. For each sample, productive Simpson clonality was calculated by taking the square root of Simpson's diversity index across productive rearrangements. In its TCRdb copy, this immuneACCESS table keeps in-frame sequences only and misses some clones. Where compared with another copy, unresolved V genes explain less than half of these, and the others have no known cause. From that table come the V and J calls and clone size; the DNA was used to work out D and trimming. The sample table contains some 170,000 clones; only one count was recorded for approximately 78% of them. Approximately 11% of the sample comes from the top ten.

Whole blood was collected in K2EDTA tubes by collaborating institutions according to the institutions' own protocols. Collaborator samples were shipped for TCRbeta analysis as frozen whole blood, isolated PBMCs, or DNA extracted from either sample type. This receptor chain uses TRBV5-4 and TRBJ2-1; 9 central nucleotides agree with TRBD2. The sequence was obtained from a human donor in a cohort sampled during active COVID-19. Sequenced input: peripheral blood. The CDR3 reads CASSLGSRGGVNEQFF. The sequenced DNA is TGTGCCAGCAGCTTGGGCTCGCGGGGGGGCGTCAATGAGCAGTTCTTC.